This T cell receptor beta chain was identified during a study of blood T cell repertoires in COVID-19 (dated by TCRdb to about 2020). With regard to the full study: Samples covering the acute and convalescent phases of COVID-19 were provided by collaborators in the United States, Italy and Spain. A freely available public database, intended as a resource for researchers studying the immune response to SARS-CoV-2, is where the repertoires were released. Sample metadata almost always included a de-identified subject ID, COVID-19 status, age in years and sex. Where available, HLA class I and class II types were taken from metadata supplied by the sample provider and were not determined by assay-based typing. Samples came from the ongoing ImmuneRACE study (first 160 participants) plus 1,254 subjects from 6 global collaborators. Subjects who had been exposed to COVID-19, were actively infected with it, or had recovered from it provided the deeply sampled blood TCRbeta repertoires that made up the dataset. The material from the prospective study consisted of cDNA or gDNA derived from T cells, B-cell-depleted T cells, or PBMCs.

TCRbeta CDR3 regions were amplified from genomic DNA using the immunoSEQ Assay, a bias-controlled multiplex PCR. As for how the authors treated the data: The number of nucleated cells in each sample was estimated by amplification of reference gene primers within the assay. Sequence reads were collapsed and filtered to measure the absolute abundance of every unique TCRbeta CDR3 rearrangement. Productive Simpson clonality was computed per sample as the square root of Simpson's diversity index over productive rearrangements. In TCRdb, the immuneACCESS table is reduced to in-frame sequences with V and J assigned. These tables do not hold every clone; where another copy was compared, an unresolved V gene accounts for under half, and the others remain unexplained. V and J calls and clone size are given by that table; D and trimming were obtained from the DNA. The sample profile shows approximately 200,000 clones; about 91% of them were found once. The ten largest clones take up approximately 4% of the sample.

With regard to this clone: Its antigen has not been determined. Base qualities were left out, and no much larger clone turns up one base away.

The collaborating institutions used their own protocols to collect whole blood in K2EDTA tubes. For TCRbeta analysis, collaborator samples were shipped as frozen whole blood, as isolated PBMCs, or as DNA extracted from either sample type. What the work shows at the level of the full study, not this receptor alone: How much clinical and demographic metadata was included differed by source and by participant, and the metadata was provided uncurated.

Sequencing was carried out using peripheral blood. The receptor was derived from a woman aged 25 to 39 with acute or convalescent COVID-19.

The sequenced DNA: TGTGCCAGCAGCTCTGACAGGGTTGGAACTACTGAAGCTTTCTTT. Its translation is CASSSDRVGTTEAFF. The V gene is TRBV7-2 and the J gene is TRBJ1-1; 7 nucleotides in the junction match TRBD1. For this chain, trimming is 4 bases at the V end and 5 bases at the J end, and the number of junction bases without a gene match is 10. Taken from the germline V gene, the CDR1 and CDR2 loops are SGHTA and FQGNSA. Including cysteine and phenylalanine, the CDR3 has 15 amino acids. Of all the DNA, just the CDR3 is kept, 45 bases in frame from base 1. The entire variable domain, with the stretches around the CDR3 drawn from the reference TRBV7-2 and TRBJ1-1 proteins, is GAGVSQSPSNKVTEKGKDVELRCDPISGHTALYWYRQSLGQGLEFLIYFQGNSAPDKSGLPSDRFSAERTGGSVSTLTIQRTQQEDSAVYLCASSSDRVGTTEAFFGQGTRLTVV.